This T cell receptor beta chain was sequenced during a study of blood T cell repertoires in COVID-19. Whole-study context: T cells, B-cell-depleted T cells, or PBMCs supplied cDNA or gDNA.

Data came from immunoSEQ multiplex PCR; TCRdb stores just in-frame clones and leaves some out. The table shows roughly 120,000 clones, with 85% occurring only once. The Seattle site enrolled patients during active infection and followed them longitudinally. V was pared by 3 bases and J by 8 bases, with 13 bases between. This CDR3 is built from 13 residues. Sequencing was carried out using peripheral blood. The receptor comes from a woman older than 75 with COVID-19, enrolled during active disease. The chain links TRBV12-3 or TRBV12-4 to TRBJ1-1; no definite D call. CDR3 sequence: CASSLVSRGEAFF. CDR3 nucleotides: TGTGCCAGCAGTTTGGTCAGTCGCGGAGAAGCTTTCTTT.